The source of this T cell receptor (beta chain) is a study of shared clonotypes between healthy human individuals. The CDR3 has 13 amino acids. After removal of 5 bases from V and 4 bases from J, the junction contained 5 bases not matched to a gene. Germline V gene data show CDR1 as SGHVS and CDR2 as FQNEAQ. Deep-level settings were used for running the assay. Several immunoSEQ 96-well plates shared each subset's DNA, each plate a replicate. The repertoire was sequenced with immunoSEQ multiplex PCR; TCRdb's copy has only in-frame clones and lacks some. The sample has about 1.5 million clones; 95% to 99% are singletons. Of note for this clone: The same CDR3 arises from other DNA sequences in this sample as well.

The sequence was collected from a man aged 30 to 45 in good health. The specimen was naive CD4+ T cells sorted from blood. Subset given: CD45RA+ positively selected. The rearrangement links TRBV7-8 to TRBJ2-7; TRBD1 aligns across 7 bases. The CDR3 coding sequence is TGTGCCAGCAGCAGGGGACAGACATACGAGCAGTACTTC. Translation: CASSRGQTYEQYF.